This passage covers 18 T cell receptor beta chains from one sample sequenced in a study of shared clonotypes between healthy human individuals. The naive CD8 subset, CD45RO-negative cells positively selected for CCR7, excluded terminally differentiated effector memory CD45RA+ cells. Sequenced by immunoSEQ multiplex PCR; TCRdb stores in-frame clones only, minus some. The table shows around 2.1 million clones, with approximately 94% occurring only once. Material for sequencing was naive CD8+ T cells from PBMCs. These TCRs come from a man aged 18-30 years in good health. Some clones in this sample may be carry-over from other donors' samples.

CDR3 coding DNA: TGTGCCAGCAGCCCCCGGTTGGGCCAAGAGACCCAGTACTTC. It is translated as CASSPRLGQETQYF. This sequence joins TRBV13 and TRBJ2-5; D is ambiguous. In germline, CDR1 is PRHDT, CDR2 FYEKMQ (reference sequence). Between the trimmed V and J ends, which lost 5 bases and 1 base, there was a span of 11 bases. The CDR3 runs 14 residues.

The V and J genes are TRBV30 and TRBJ2-5, with D maybe TRBD2 (6 bases). This CDR3 contains 14 residues. V lost 4 bases, J lost 0 bases, and 12 bases lay in between. The V gene's germline CDR1 is GTSNPN and CDR2 SVGIG (reference sequence). The CDR3 protein is CAWKPRGYQETQYF. CDR3 sequence (DNA): TGTGCCTGGAAGCCGCGGGGATACCAAGAGACCCAGTACTTC.

This chain links TRBV28 with TRBJ1-5, with D unresolved. Trimming cost V 3 bases and J 5 bases, with 5 bases left between them. The CDR3 spans 12 residues. Germline CDR1 and CDR2: MDHEN and SYDVKM. CDR3 sequence: CASSLVYQPQHF. CDR3 DNA: TGTGCCAGCAGTTTGGTATATCAGCCCCAGCATTTT.

The chain joins TRBV5-1 to TRBJ1-5; D is ambiguous. The CDR3 spans 17 residues. V was shortened by 4 bases and J by 5 bases, with 22 bases between the two germline ends. The V gene's germline CDR1 is SGHRS and CDR2 YFSETQ. The chain's CDR3 is CASSPAPSGNVDQPQHF. The DNA of the CDR3 is TGCGCCAGCAGCCCAGCGCCGTCAGGTAACGTTGATCAGCCCCAGCATTTT.

The chain links TRBV27 to TRBJ2-2, with D perhaps matching TRBD2 (6 bases). This CDR3 has 15 residues. V gave up 3 bases and J gave up 6 bases, with 14 bases separating them. CDR1 and CDR2 (germline): MNHEY, SMNVEV (reference sequence). The CDR3 region is CASSFTSHRPGELFF. The CDR3 DNA reads TGTGCCAGCAGTTTCACTAGCCACCGCCCCGGGGAGCTGTTTTTT.

A few counts support this clone. The rearrangement uses TRBV10-1 and TRBJ1-4; TRBD1 agrees at 7 bases. Germline loops: CDR1 WNHNN, CDR2 SYGVQD (reference sequence). The CDR3 has 14 residues. V trimming: 1 base; J trimming: 8 bases; junction bases outside the gene matches: 4. CDR3 DNA: TGCGCCAGCAGTGAGTATAGGACAGGAGAAAAACTGTTTTTT. Translated, it gives CASSEYRTGEKLFF.

The V and J genes are TRBV27 and TRBJ2-5; 8 bases agree with TRBD1. The V gene end was trimmed by 6 bases and the J gene end by 6 bases; junction bases not matched to a gene: 12. In germline, CDR1 is MNHEY, CDR2 SMNVEV (reference sequence). The CDR3 is made up of 15 amino acids. The CDR3 coding sequence is TGTGCCAGCAGCGATCTGGACAGGGCTTGGCAGACCCAGTACTTC. This codes for CASSDLDRAWQTQYF.

The J gene is TRBJ2-1, the V gene TRBV16; 13 bases map to TRBD2. Germline V gives CDR1 KGHSY, CDR2 FQNENV. Trimming removed 5 bases from V and 6 bases from J; junction bases left unmatched: 4. This CDR3 region has 15 residues. CDR3 nucleotides: TGTGCCAGCAGCACACTAGCGGGAGGGGTCAATGAGCAGTTCTTC. Residues: CASSTLAGGVNEQFF.

CDR3 region: CASREGLAGNEQYF. The CDR3 DNA is TGTGCCAGCAGAGAAGGGCTAGCGGGAAACGAGCAGTACTTC. This chain uses TRBV6-5 with TRBJ2-7, with 9 bases fitting TRBD2. This CDR3 is built from 14 residues. The V gene end was trimmed by 6 bases and the J gene end by 5 bases; junction bases not matched to a gene: 8. Germline CDR1 is MNHEY and CDR2 is SVGAGI.

The CDR3: CASSYSEGSHEQYF. Written as DNA, the CDR3 is TGTGCCAGCAGTTACTCGGAAGGGAGCCACGAGCAGTACTTC. J is TRBJ2-7 and V is TRBV6-6, with a tentative D call TRBD2 (5 bases). Germline CDR1 is MNHNY and CDR2 is SVGAGI (reference sequence). V was trimmed by 0 bases and J by 5 bases, leaving 11 bases between them. This CDR3 is built from 14 residues.

V and J are TRBV9 and TRBJ2-6; D is possibly TRBD1 (6 bases). Germline V gene sequence: CDR1 SGDLS, CDR2 YYNGEE. The V and J ends lost 6 bases and 0 bases respectively, with 13 bases between them. The CDR3 has 16 residues. The CDR3 protein is CASTPQGYSGANVLTF. The CDR3 DNA is TGTGCCAGCACCCCACAGGGTTACTCTGGGGCCAACGTCCTGACTTTC.

This chain uses TRBV15 with TRBJ2-3; 11 positions match TRBD2. This CDR3 is built from 17 residues. V lost 5 bases and J lost 1; bases outside the gene matches: 8. The germline CDR1 and CDR2 sequences are LNHNV and YYDKDF (reference sequence). The CDR3 DNA reads TGTGCCACCAGCGGCCGCGGGACTAGCGGACGCACAGATACGCAGTATTTT. Encoded protein: CATSGRGTSGRTDTQYF. Full variable domain (outside the CDR3, taken from reference TRBV15 and TRBJ2-3): DAMVIQNPRYQVTQFGKPVTLSCSQTLNHNVMYWYQQKSSQAPKLLFHYYDKDFNNEADTPDNFQSRRPNTSFCFLDIRSPGLGDTAMYLCATSGRGTSGRTDTQYFGPGTRLTVL.

In this sample, this clone turned up once. The chain combines TRBV6-5 with TRBJ1-1; D not resolved. CDR1 MNHEY and CDR2 SVGAGI come from the germline V gene. The CDR3 runs 11 residues. Trimming took off 7 bases at V and 5 bases at J, with 8 bases between the two ends. The CDR3 nucleotides read TGTGCCAGCAACCAACGGACTGAAGCTTTCTTT. Translation gives CASNQRTEAFF.

The gene calls are TRBV18 and TRBJ1-5; unclear D gene. Germline V gives CDR1 KGHSH, CDR2 LQKENI. This CDR3 spans 15 amino acids. V was pared by 2 bases and J by 1 base, with 9 bases between. CDR3 residues: CASSPGGNSNQPQHF. The CDR3 bases are TGTGCCAGCTCACCAGGTGGTAACAGCAATCAGCCCCAGCATTTT. The full variable domain, completed using reference TRBV18 and TRBJ1-5, is NAGVMQNPRHLVRRRGQEARLRCSPMKGHSHVYWYRQLPEEGLKFMVYLQKENIIDESGMPKERFSAEFPKEGPSILRIQQVVRGDSAAYFCASSPGGNSNQPQHFGDGTRLSIL.

This chain links TRBV27 with TRBJ1-5; no clear D gene. Trimming stripped 3 bases from V and 0 bases from J, with 6 bases between. Germline CDR1 MNHEY, CDR2 SMNVEV (reference sequence). CDR3 length equals 14 residues. This CDR3 is CASSLADSNQPQHF. The CDR3 nucleotides read TGTGCCAGCAGTTTGGCAGATAGCAATCAGCCCCAGCATTTT.

V is TRBV2 and J is TRBJ1-3; D gene ambiguous. Germline CDR1 and CDR2: SNHLY and FYNNEI. With 3 bases removed from V and 1 base from J, the gap between germline ends came to 13 bases. CDR3 size: 16 residues. DNA of the CDR3: TGTGCCAGCAGTGACTTTCTAGACATATCTGGAAACACCATATATTTT. It is translated as CASSDFLDISGNTIYF. Filled out from reference TRBV2 and TRBJ1-3, the complete variable domain reads EPEVTQTPSHQVTQMGQEVILRCVPISNHLYFYWYRQILGQKVEFLVSFYNNEISEKSEIFDDQFSVERPDGSNFTLKIRSTKLEDSAMYFCASSDFLDISGNTIYFGEGSWLTVV.

V gene TRBV27 combines with J gene TRBJ1-5; D is ambiguous. The ends were cut back, 3 bases at V and 0 bases at J, with 9 bases in the middle. This CDR3 contains 15 residues. From germline, CDR1 is MNHEY and CDR2 SMNVEV (reference sequence). CDR3 residues: CASSLTPYSNQPQHF. As DNA, the CDR3 is TGTGCCAGCAGTTTGACACCTTATAGCAATCAGCCCCAGCATTTT.

The chain has TRBV6-4 and TRBJ2-7; D gene uncertain. The CDR3 is 14 amino acids. Germline V gene data show CDR1 as MRHNA and CDR2 as SNTAGT. Trimming stripped 5 bases from V and 3 bases from J, with 14 bases between. As DNA, the CDR3 is TGTGCCAGCAGTCCGGATTACAATAGCTACGAGCAGTACTTC. Protein sequence: CASSPDYNSYEQYF.